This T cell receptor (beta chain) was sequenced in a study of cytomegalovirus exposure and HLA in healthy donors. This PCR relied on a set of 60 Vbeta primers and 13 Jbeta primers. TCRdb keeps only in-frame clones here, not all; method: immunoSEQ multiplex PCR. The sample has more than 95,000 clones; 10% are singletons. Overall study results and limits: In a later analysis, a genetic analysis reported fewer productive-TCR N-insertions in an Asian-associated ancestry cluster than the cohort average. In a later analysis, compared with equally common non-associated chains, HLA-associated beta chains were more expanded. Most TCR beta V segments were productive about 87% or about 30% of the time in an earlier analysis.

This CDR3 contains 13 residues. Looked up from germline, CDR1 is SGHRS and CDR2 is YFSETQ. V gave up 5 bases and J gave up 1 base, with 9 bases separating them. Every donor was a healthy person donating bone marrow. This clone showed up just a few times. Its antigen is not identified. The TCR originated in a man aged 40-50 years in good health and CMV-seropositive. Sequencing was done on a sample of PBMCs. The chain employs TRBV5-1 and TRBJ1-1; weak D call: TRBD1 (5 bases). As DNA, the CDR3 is TGCGCCAGCAGACCCGACAGGAACACTGAAGCTTTCTTT. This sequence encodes CASRPDRNTEAFF.